Included here is one T cell receptor (beta chain) sequence, with context. These data originate in a study of blood T cell repertoires in COVID-19. Authors' analysis steps: For nucleated cells, counts were estimated from reference gene primer amplification. The protocol was immunoSEQ multiplex PCR, while the TCRdb copy is restricted to in-frame clones and leaves out a portion. V, J and clone size are taken as reported in that table, and D and trimming were inferred from the DNA itself. The table has fewer than 300,000 clones, roughly 88% seen once. The CDR3 is 14 amino acids. Germline lookup yields CDR1 SGHRS and CDR2 YFSETQ. V was shortened by 4 bases and J by 4 bases, with 15 bases between the two germline ends.

This TCR derives from a woman aged 30 to 39 who had recovered from COVID-19. Sequences were obtained from PBMCs or T cells enriched from blood (not recorded which). This rearrangement joins TRBV5-1 to TRBJ2-7, with D tentatively TRBD1 (6 bases). CDR3 nucleotides: TGCGCCAGCAGCCCCCGGGGACATCTGTACGAGCAGTACTTC. Its translation: CASSPRGHLYEQYF.